The 5 T cell receptor beta chains in this list originate from one sample, sequenced in a study of blood T cells in healthy people across ages. Combining a sample-barcoded 5' primer with a J-beta primer mix, a second PCR ran for about 6 to 11 cycles. One entry per CDR3 protein, called by TCRdb with MiXCR from the 5' RACE reads. The sample shows 720,000 or so distinct CDR3 sequences, about 43% of them seen only once. The sample comprised blood. These TCRs come from a man aged 80 or over in good health.

The V gene is TRBV12-3 or TRBV12-4, the J gene TRBJ2-7; D gene unclear. The CDR3 is 16 residues long. V lost 3 bases and J lost 6, with 21 bases in between. For the CDR3, the DNA is TGTGCCAGCAGTTTCCCCGGCCGGTCTAAGTTTGCCGAGCAGTACTTC. Its translation: CASSFPGRSKFAEQYF.

The chain employs TRBV24-1 and TRBJ2-2; 7 bases fit TRBD1. The germline V gene has CDR1 KGHDR and CDR2 SFDVKD. This CDR3 region has 16 residues. The trim removed 4 bases at V and 2 bases at J, leaving 6 bases unmatched. The CDR3 loop reads CATSDHDRANTGELFF. The CDR3 nucleotides read TGTGCCACCAGTGACCACGACAGGGCTAACACCGGGGAGCTGTTTTTT.

With respect to this clonotype: At one end the junction does not follow the germline gene, possibly because of a read error. The chain joins TRBV12-3 or TRBV12-4 to TRBJ1-5; 7 bases match TRBD1. The CDR3 runs to 15 residues. The CDR3 loop is CAGSSQGVTNQPQHF. CDR3 coding DNA: TGTGCCGGCAGTTCGCAGGGGGTGACCAATCAGCCCCAGCATTTT.

This chain connects TRBV5-1 to TRBJ2-7; 7 nucleotides align to TRBD2. The V segment lost 4 bases and the J segment 2 bases; nucleotides outside the gene matches: 9. The length of the CDR3 is 15 residues. Germline loops: CDR1 SGHRS, CDR2 YFSETQ. CDR3: CASSAREAGTYEQYF. As DNA, the CDR3 is TGCGCCAGCAGCGCCCGGGAGGCCGGAACCTACGAGCAGTACTTC.

The V call is TRBV20-1, the J call TRBJ1-5; a weak D match, TRBD1 (6 bases). With 6 bases removed from V and 5 bases from J, the gap between germline ends came to 14 bases. The CDR3 runs to 13 residues. Germline CDR1 is DFQATT and CDR2 is SNEGSKA (reference sequence). CDR3 nucleotide sequence: TGCAGTGCCAATCAGGGGCCCTATCAGCCCCAGCATTTT. This codes for CSANQGPYQPQHF.